This T cell receptor beta chain was identified during a study of early T cells in non-severe SARS-CoV-2 infection. Study details: Alpha and beta chains were unpaired, from unsorted whole-blood bulk RNA. Regarding the study as a whole: Matching with VDJdb favored anti-spike CD8 responses (missing private and CD4 specificities).

Attached unique molecular identifiers marked individual cDNA molecules. One entry per CDR3 protein results from TCRdb running MiXCR on the 5' RACE reads. The repertoire consists of around 25,000 distinct CDR3 sequences, with 5.5% occurring once and the leading ten covering about 2.6%. This clonotype was counted at least ten times. Antigen unknown. Trimming removed 3 bases at V and 0 bases at J, with 22 bases between. The CDR3 spans 18 residues. The germline gives CDR1 SGDLS, CDR2 YYNGEE. The chain links TRBV9 to TRBJ2-7, with a weak D call TRBD1 (6 bases). The clonotype comes from an adult who was a healthcare worker with PCR-confirmed SARS-CoV-2 infection or an uninfected control (not recorded which). Sequencing was carried out using whole blood. The CDR3 is CASSEGETGRASSYEQYF. CDR3 nucleotides: TGTGCCAGCAGCGAGGGGGAAACTGGACGGGCGAGCTCCTACGAGCAGTACTTC.